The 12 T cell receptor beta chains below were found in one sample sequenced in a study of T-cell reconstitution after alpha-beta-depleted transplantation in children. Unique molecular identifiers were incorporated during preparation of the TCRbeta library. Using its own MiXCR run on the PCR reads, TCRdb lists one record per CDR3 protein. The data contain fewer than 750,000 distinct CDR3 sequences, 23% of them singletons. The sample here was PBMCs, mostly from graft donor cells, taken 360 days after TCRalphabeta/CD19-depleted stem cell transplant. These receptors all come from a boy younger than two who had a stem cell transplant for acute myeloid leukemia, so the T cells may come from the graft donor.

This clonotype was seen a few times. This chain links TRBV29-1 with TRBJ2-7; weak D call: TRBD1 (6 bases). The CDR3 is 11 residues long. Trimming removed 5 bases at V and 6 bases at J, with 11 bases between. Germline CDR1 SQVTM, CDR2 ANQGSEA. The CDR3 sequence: CSVWDKREQYV. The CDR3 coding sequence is TGCAGCGTTTGGGACAAACGCGAGCAGTACGTC.

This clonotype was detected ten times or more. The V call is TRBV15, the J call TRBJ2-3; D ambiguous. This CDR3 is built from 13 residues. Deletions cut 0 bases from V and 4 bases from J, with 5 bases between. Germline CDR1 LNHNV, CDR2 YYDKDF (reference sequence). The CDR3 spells CATSRDNPDTQYF. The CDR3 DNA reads TGTGCCACCAGCAGAGATAATCCAGATACGCAGTATTTT.

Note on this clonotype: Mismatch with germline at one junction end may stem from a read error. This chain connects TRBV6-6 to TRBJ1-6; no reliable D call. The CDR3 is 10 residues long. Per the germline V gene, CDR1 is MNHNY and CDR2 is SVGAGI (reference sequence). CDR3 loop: CASGYSPLHF. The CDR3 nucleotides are TGTGCCAGCGGTTACTCACCCCTCCACTTT.

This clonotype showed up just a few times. CDR3 loop: CASSSSTGAYGYTF. DNA of the CDR3: TGTGCCAGCAGTTCCTCCACAGGGGCCTATGGCTACACCTTC. V is TRBV12-3 or TRBV12-4 and J is TRBJ1-2; 7 bases match TRBD1. The CDR3 covers 14 residues. Germline trimming cut 4 bases from V and 4 bases from J; bases unmatched to any gene: 6.

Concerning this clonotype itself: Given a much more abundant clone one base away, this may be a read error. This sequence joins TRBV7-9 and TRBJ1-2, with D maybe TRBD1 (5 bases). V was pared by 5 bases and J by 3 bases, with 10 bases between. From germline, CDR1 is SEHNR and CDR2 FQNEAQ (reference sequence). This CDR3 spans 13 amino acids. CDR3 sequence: CASSPGRDYGYTF. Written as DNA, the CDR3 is TGTGCCAGCAGCCCGGGACGGGACTATGGCTACACCTTC.

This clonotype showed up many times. The CDR3 sequence is CASRKQGGTYNDEQFF. CDR3 nucleotides: TGTGCCAGCAGGAAACAAGGGGGCACCTACAACGATGAGCAGTTCTTC. The J gene is TRBJ2-1, the V gene TRBV7-2; 7 bases are shared with TRBD1. Germline loops: CDR1 SGHTA, CDR2 FQGNSA. The CDR3 has 16 residues. The V gene end was trimmed by 6 bases and the J gene end by 8 bases; junction bases not matched to a gene: 16.

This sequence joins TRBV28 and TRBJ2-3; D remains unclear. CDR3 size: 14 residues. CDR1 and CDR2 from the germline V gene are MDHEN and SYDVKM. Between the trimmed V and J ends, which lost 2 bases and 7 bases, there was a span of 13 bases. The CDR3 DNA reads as TGTGCCAGCAGTTTAATCCTGGCAGAATATACGCAGTATTTT. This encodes CASSLILAEYTQYF.

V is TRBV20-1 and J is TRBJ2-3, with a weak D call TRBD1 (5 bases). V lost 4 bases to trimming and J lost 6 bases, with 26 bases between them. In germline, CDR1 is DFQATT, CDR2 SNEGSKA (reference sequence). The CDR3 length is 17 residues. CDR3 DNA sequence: TGCAGTGCTATTCAGGGCAGGAGATATGAGAGAGATGATACGCAGTATTTT. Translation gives CSAIQGRRYERDDTQYF.

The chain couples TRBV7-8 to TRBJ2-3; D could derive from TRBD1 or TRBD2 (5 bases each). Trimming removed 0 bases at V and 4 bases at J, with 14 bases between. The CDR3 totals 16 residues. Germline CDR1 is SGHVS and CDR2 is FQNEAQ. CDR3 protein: CASSLAPAGRADTQYF. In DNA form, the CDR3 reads TGTGCCAGCAGCTTAGCCCCTGCAGGGAGAGCAGATACGCAGTATTTT. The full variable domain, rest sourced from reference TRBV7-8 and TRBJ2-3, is GAGVSQSPRYKVAKRGQDVALRCDPISGHVSLFWYQQALGQGPEFLTYFQNEAQLDKSGLPSDRFFAERPEGSVSTLKIQRTQQEDSAVYLCASSLAPAGRADTQYFGPGTRLTVL.

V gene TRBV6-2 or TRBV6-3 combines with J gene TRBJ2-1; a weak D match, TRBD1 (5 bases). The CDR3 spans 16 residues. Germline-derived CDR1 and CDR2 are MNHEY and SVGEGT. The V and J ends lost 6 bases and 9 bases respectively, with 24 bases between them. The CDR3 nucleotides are TGTGCCAGCAGCTCCGATTGGGGCGAAGCTGTCGGTGAGCAGTTCTTC. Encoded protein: CASSSDWGEAVGEQFF.

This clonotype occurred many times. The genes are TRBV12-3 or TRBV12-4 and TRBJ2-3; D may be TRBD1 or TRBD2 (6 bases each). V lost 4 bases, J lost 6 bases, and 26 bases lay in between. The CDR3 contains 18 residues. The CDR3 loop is CASSYPKYRETSLDTQYF. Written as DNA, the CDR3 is TGTGCCAGCAGTTACCCCAAATACAGGGAGACTAGTTTGGATACGCAGTATTTT.

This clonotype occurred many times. CDR3 amino acids: CASSPFPWDSKYNEQFF. The CDR3 DNA is TGTGCCAGCAGTCCGTTCCCATGGGACAGTAAATACAATGAGCAGTTCTTC. The V call is TRBV12-3 or TRBV12-4, the J call TRBJ2-1; 7 positions agree with TRBD1. With 5 bases clipped from V and 4 bases from J, the junction kept 14 bases outside the gene matches. This CDR3 has 17 residues.